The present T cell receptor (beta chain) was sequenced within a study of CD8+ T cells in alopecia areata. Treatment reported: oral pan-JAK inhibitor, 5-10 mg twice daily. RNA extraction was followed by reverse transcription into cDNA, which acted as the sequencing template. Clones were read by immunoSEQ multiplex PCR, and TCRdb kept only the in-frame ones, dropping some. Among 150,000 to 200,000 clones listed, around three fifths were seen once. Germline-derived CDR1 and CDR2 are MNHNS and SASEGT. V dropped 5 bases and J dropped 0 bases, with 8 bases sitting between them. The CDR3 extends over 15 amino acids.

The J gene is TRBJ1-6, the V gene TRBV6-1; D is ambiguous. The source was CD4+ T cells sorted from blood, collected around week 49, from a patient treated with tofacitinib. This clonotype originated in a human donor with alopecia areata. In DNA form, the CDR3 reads TGTGCCAGCAGTTTAGAAGTCTCCTATAATTCACCCCTCCACTTT. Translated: CASSLEVSYNSPLHF.